The 26 T cell receptor beta chains listed next were all sequenced from one sample in a study of glioma-infiltrating T cells. Using RNA template, CDR3s of TCR alpha and beta were amplified with iRepertoire arm-PCR. TCRdb fed the multiplex PCR reads into MiXCR, producing one record per CDR3 protein. The sample records around 140,000 distinct CDR3 sequences, 39% being singletons. Sequenced: glioma tissue, nonneoplastic brain tissue, or PBMCs (not recorded which). These receptors originate from a human donor with low-grade glioma or glioblastoma, undergoing nonglioma brain surgery, or in good health (not recorded which).

V gene TRBV6-5 combines with J gene TRBJ1-2, with D possibly matching TRBD1 (5 bases). Trimming removed 0 bases from V and 8 bases from J, with 10 bases in between. The CDR3 runs 13 residues. CDR1 is MNHEY, CDR2 SVGAGI, per germline. The chain's CDR3 is CASSYSREEGYTF. The DNA for the CDR3 is TGTGCCAGCAGTTACTCCAGGGAGGAAGGCTACACCTTC.

This clonotype was counted only a few times. An end of the junction does not agree with germline; a read error may underlie this. V usage is TRBV4-1 and J usage is TRBJ2-1, with D possibly being TRBD1 or TRBD2 (5 bases each). Germline V CDR1 and CDR2: MGHRA, YSYEKL. The CDR3 loop spans 16 amino acids. For the CDR3, the DNA is TGCGCCAGCAGCCAAGAAAATAGTGGGACCTACCATGAGCAGTTCTTC. Translated: CASSQENSGTYHEQFF.

This clonotype showed up just a few times. The genes are TRBV7-2 and TRBJ1-2; D gene ambiguous. CDR1 is SGHTA, CDR2 FQGNSA, per germline. V was trimmed by 0 bases and J by 8 bases, leaving 16 bases between them. This CDR3 is built from 15 residues. For the CDR3, the DNA is TGTGCCAGCAGCTTAGCGGGTTCTGGGCTGCGAGGCTACACCTTC. Translation: CASSLAGSGLRGYTF.

The chain carries TRBV15 and TRBJ2-3, with 10 nucleotides matching TRBD1. The CDR3 runs to 15 residues. The V gene's germline CDR1 is LNHNV and CDR2 YYDKDF (reference sequence). V was clipped by 5 bases and J by 2 bases; unmatched bases: 4. The CDR3 sequence is CATSRQGANTDTQYF. The CDR3 coding sequence is TGTGCCACCAGCCGACAGGGGGCCAACACAGATACGCAGTATTTT. Drawing the rest from reference TRBV15 and TRBJ2-3, the complete variable domain is DAMVIQNPRYQVTQFGKPVTLSCSQTLNHNVMYWYQQKSSQAPKLLFHYYDKDFNNEADTPDNFQSRRPNTSFCFLDIRSPGLGDTAMYLCATSRQGANTDTQYFGPGTRLTVL.

The CDR3 bases are TGTGCCAGCAGCTCCTTCGGAAACACTGAAGCTTTCTTT. Amino acid sequence: CASSSFGNTEAFF. The J gene is TRBJ1-1, the V gene TRBV7-9; D remains unclear. Per the germline V gene, CDR1 is SEHNR and CDR2 is FQNEAQ (reference sequence). With 4 bases removed from V and 2 bases from J, the gap between germline ends came to 8 bases. The length of the CDR3 is 13 residues.

This chain uses TRBV4-3 with TRBJ2-1; 7 positions match TRBD2. This CDR3 has 13 residues. Germline CDR1 and CDR2: LGHNA and YSLEER. V lost 0 bases, J lost 10 bases, and 3 bases stayed unmatched. CDR3 DNA sequence: TGCGCCAGCAGCCAAGATGTCGGGAGGGAGCAGTTCTTC. It yields the protein CASSQDVGREQFF.

This clonotype was recorded a few times. This sequence joins TRBV18 and TRBJ1-1; D not certain. The CDR3 loop spans 13 amino acids. V was pared by 2 bases and J by 6 bases, with 10 bases between. Looked up from germline, CDR1 is KGHSH and CDR2 is LQKENI. The CDR3 is CASSPMREAEAFF. DNA for the CDR3: TGTGCCAGCTCACCAATGAGGGAGGCTGAAGCTTTCTTT.

The chain is built from TRBV6-1 and TRBJ1-1; D uncertain. From germline, CDR1 is MNHNS and CDR2 SASEGT. There are 13 residues in the CDR3. V was cut by 7 bases and J by 1 base, with 10 bases left in between. DNA of the CDR3: TGTGCCAGCAAACGAATAGAGAACACTGAAGCTTTCTTT. Residues: CASKRIENTEAFF.

V is TRBV12-3 or TRBV12-4 and J is TRBJ2-1; perhaps D is TRBD1 or TRBD2 (5 bases each). This CDR3 has 14 residues. V lost 3 bases to trimming and J lost 7 bases, with 13 bases between them. The CDR3 sequence is CASSFGGRENEQFF. In DNA, the CDR3 is TGTGCCAGCAGTTTTGGGGGAAGGGAGAATGAGCAGTTCTTC.

This clonotype was seen a handful of times. The chain carries TRBV6-2 or TRBV6-3 and TRBJ1-1; D not certain. Germline V lookup: CDR1 MNHEY, CDR2 SVGEGT. With 6 bases removed from V and 5 bases from J, the gap between germline ends came to 10 bases. This CDR3 has 12 amino acids. The chain's CDR3 is CASRSPLTEAFF. The CDR3 DNA sequence: TGTGCCAGCAGATCCCCACTTACTGAAGCTTTCTTT.

The gene calls are TRBV6-1 and TRBJ2-1; D perhaps matches TRBD2 (6 bases). Looked up from germline, CDR1 is MNHNS and CDR2 is SASEGT. The CDR3 is 15 amino acids. Trimming stripped 5 bases from V and 7 bases from J, with 18 bases between. The CDR3 is CASSSDTRDWNEQFF. In nucleotides, the CDR3 is TGTGCCAGCAGTTCAGATACGCGGGACTGGAATGAGCAGTTCTTC.

V gene TRBV28 combines with J gene TRBJ2-1, with a tentative D call TRBD2 (6 bases). Germline V CDR1 and CDR2: MDHEN, SYDVKM. The CDR3 length is 11 residues. Between the trimmed V and J ends, which lost 6 bases and 15 bases, there was a span of 15 bases. The CDR3 bases are TGTGCCAGCAGCCGAGCGGAGGAGGGGTTCTTC. It translates to CASSRAEEGFF.

This rearrangement joins TRBV18 to TRBJ1-5; a possible D gene is TRBD1 (5 bases). Trimming took off 2 bases at V and 7 bases at J, with 9 bases between the two ends. The CDR3 sequence is 13 residues long. Germline CDR1 reads KGHSH; CDR2 reads LQKENI. The CDR3 DNA is TGTGCCAGCTCACCAGGCAGGGAACAGCCCCAGCATTTT. Protein product: CASSPGREQPQHF.

A word on this clonotype: A much larger clone differs from this one at a single base, so this may be a read error. The chain carries TRBV6-5 and TRBJ2-3; 7 positions agree with TRBD2. Germline CDR1 is MNHEY and CDR2 is SVGAGI. There are 15 residues in the CDR3. V was clipped by 5 bases and J by 2 bases; unmatched bases: 7. This CDR3 reads CASSPRLATTDTQYF. The CDR3 DNA reads TGTGCCAGCAGTCCTAGACTAGCCACCACAGATACGCAGTATTTT.

The chain couples TRBV4-1 to TRBJ1-1, with 7 positions matching TRBD1. Unmatched junction bases numbered 1, after V lost 3 bases and J lost 6 bases. The CDR3 has 12 residues. Germline CDR1 and CDR2: MGHRA and YSYEKL. CDR3: CASSQGQSEAFF. CDR3 bases: TGCGCCAGCAGCCAGGGACAGTCTGAAGCTTTCTTT.

J is TRBJ2-7 and V is TRBV6-1; TRBD1 might be the D (5 bases). V was shortened by 6 bases and J by 7 bases, with 22 bases between the two germline ends. CDR3 length: 15 residues. From germline, CDR1 is MNHNS and CDR2 SASEGT. CDR3 in DNA: TGTGCCAGCAGCCCAGGGAAAGCGACCCCGTTAGAGCAGTACTTC. Translated, it gives CASSPGKATPLEQYF.

The J gene is TRBJ2-3, the V gene TRBV19; D gene unclear. CDR1 is LNHDA and CDR2 is SQIVND in the germline V gene (reference sequence). With 5 bases removed from V and 6 bases from J, the gap between germline ends came to 9 bases. This CDR3 is built from 12 residues. Here the CDR3 DNA reads TGTGCCAGTAGTTTCCTTTTGGATACGCAGTATTTT. It codes for CASSFLLDTQYF.

This clonotype was seen at least ten times. The rearrangement joins TRBV7-2 to TRBJ2-3; D might be TRBD1 or TRBD2, each matching 5 bases. The CDR3 is 15 amino acids. The germline V gene encodes CDR1 SGHTA and CDR2 FQGNSA. Trimming cost V 5 bases and J 4 bases, with 16 bases left between them. CDR3 in amino acids: CASSPRVSGPDTQYF. CDR3 coding DNA: TGTGCCAGCAGCCCCAGGGTTTCGGGGCCAGATACGCAGTATTTT.

This clonotype showed up just a few times. The chain carries TRBV7-2 and TRBJ2-7; 7 nucleotides line up with TRBD2. This CDR3 comprises 15 residues. CDR1 and CDR2 (germline): SGHTA, FQGNSA. Trimming cost V 2 bases and J 6 bases; bases outside gene matches: 10. The CDR3 reads CASSLSGGGLGEQYF. The CDR3 bases are TGTGCCAGCAGCTTATCGGGGGGAGGTCTGGGCGAGCAGTACTTC. The full variable domain, its missing parts supplied by reference TRBV7-2 and TRBJ2-7, is GAGVSQSPSNKVTEKGKDVELRCDPISGHTALYWYRQSLGQGLEFLIYFQGNSAPDKSGLPSDRFSAERTGGSVSTLTIQRTQQEDSAVYLCASSLSGGGLGEQYFGPGTRLTVT.

This chain's CDR3 is CASSQNGPEEFF. Written as DNA, the CDR3 is TGTGCCAGCAGCCAGAACGGGCCGGAGGAGTTCTTC. This chain connects TRBV6-1 to TRBJ2-1; the D gene is possibly TRBD2 (5 bases). This CDR3 is 12 amino acids long. Germline V gene sequence: CDR1 MNHNS, CDR2 SASEGT. Trimming shortened V by 6 bases and J by 14 bases, and 17 bases separated the two germline ends.

This clonotype was seen a handful of times. The V and J genes are TRBV20-1 and TRBJ1-6; D is uncertain. The CDR3 has 13 residues. Germline loops: CDR1 DFQATT, CDR2 SNEGSKA (reference sequence). V shed 6 bases and J shed 0 bases, with 6 bases lying between them. CDR3 sequence: CSAQDSYNSPLHF. The CDR3 DNA reads as TGCAGTGCCCAAGACTCCTATAATTCACCCCTCCACTTT.

This clonotype was recorded a few times. The rearrangement links TRBV14 to TRBJ2-1; D may be TRBD1 or TRBD2 (6 bases each). V shed 6 bases and J shed 5 bases, with 14 bases lying between them. This CDR3 comprises 14 residues. Germline CDR1 is SGHDN and CDR2 is FVKESK. Here the CDR3 reads CASSRGRNNNEQFF. The CDR3 DNA is TGTGCCAGCAGTCGGGGGCGGAACAACAATGAGCAGTTCTTC.

This clonotype was picked up a small number of times. This sequence joins TRBV6-1 and TRBJ2-3; no definite D call. The V gene's germline CDR1 is MNHNS and CDR2 SASEGT. Trimming took 5 bases from V and 3 from J, leaving 12 bases between them. The CDR3 has 14 residues. CDR3 sequence: CASSPPSTTDTQYF. The CDR3 DNA sequence: TGTGCCAGCAGTCCCCCAAGTACAACAGATACGCAGTATTTT.

This clonotype was observed a handful of times. The chain employs TRBV20-1 and TRBJ1-6, with D unclear. Trimming took 6 bases from V and 7 from J, leaving 16 bases between them. Germline-derived CDR1 and CDR2 are DFQATT and SNEGSKA (reference sequence). The length of the CDR3 is 14 residues. The CDR3 is CSATRETGNSPLHF. CDR3 coding DNA: TGCAGTGCGACGCGGGAAACTGGGAATTCACCCCTCCACTTT.

This clonotype has more than one count but fewer than ten. The CDR3 is CASSLTGGPYEQYF. The DNA of the CDR3 is TGTGCCAGCAGCCTCACAGGGGGGCCCTACGAGCAGTACTTC. The V gene is TRBV6-1, the J gene TRBJ2-7; the match to TRBD1 covers 8 bases. Germline V CDR1 and CDR2: MNHNS, SASEGT. Trimming cost V 6 bases and J 2 bases; bases outside gene matches: 6. CDR3 size: 14 residues.

This clonotype has more than one count but fewer than ten. The chain employs TRBV6-1 and TRBJ2-1; D is undetermined. This CDR3 has 14 amino acids. Trimming took off 6 bases at V and 5 bases at J, with 14 bases between the two ends. Germline assignment: CDR1 MNHNS and CDR2 SASEGT. CDR3 residues: CASSLPQENNEQFF. The CDR3 bases are TGTGCCAGCAGCCTACCCCAGGAAAACAATGAGCAGTTCTTC.